This record looks at one T cell receptor (beta chain) sequence and its context. Antigen specificity is unknown. This CDR3 spans 14 amino acids. V was clipped by 5 bases and J by 4 bases; unmatched bases: 5. Germline V gene sequence: CDR1 MNHNS, CDR2 SASEGT. The data stem from a study of cytomegalovirus exposure and HLA in healthy donors. General study results and limits: Donors were assumed by presence/absence analyses to have roughly uniform sequencing depth.

PCR primers comprised 60 Vbeta and 13 Jbeta primers. Assay: immunoSEQ multiplex PCR; the TCRdb copy retains only in-frame clones and omits some. The sample comprises under 60,000 clones, about 72% of which are singletons, and 3.3% rests with the top ten. The clonotype originates from a woman in her forties in good health and CMV-seropositive. The chain carries TRBV6-1 and TRBJ2-3; 8 bases are shared with TRBD1. Sequencing input: PBMCs. The CDR3 region has the DNA TGTGCCAGCAGTCTGGACAGGGCAGCAGATACGCAGTATTTT. Protein product: CASSLDRAADTQYF.